There are a few counts of the clone carrying this T cell receptor (beta chain). Its antigen is currently unknown. The source of the sample is a study of T-cell reconstitution after alpha-beta-depleted transplantation in children. General study results and limits: A year had passed since transplant, and T-cell counts and diversity by then came mostly from newly produced T cells.

Unique molecular identifiers were used to barcode this TCRbeta library. TCRdb reanalysed the PCR reads using MiXCR and keeps one entry per CDR3 protein. The table has roughly 790,000 distinct CDR3 sequences, around 17% seen once; the top ten hold approximately 5%. The CDR3 is made up of 13 amino acids. CDR1 and CDR2 (germline): DFQATT, SNEGSKA (reference sequence). The chain carries TRBV20-1 and TRBJ1-1, with a weak D call TRBD1 (5 bases). The specimen comprised PBMCs, mostly from graft donor cells, sampled 360 days after TCRalphabeta/CD19-depleted stem cell transplant. This TCR derives from a male patient under 18 who had a stem cell transplant for acute lymphoblastic leukemia, so the T cells may come from the graft donor. The CDR3 DNA is TGCATGGACGATTCCTCCCGGGACGGCCAAGCTTTCTTT. Translated: CMDDSSRDGQAFF.